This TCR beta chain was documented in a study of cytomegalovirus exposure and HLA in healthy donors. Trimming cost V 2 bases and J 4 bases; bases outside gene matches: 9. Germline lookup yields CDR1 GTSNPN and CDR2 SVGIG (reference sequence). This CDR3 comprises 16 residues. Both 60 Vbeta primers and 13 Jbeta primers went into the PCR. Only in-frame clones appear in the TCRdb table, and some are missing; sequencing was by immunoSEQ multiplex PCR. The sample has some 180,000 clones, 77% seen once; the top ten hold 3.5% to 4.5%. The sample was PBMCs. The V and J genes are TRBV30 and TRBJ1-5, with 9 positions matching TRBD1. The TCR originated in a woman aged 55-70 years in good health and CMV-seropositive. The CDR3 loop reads CAWSTVPGQGNQPQHF. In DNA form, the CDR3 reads TGTGCCTGGAGTACTGTCCCGGGACAGGGAAATCAGCCCCAGCATTTT.